The 2 T cell receptor beta chains presented below share a single source sample, sequenced in a study of identifying expanded T cells in peripheral blood. Here immunoSEQ multiplex PCR was the method, and the copy in TCRdb shows in-frame clones only, minus some. The sample yields roughly 100,000 clones, more than 70% seen once. The sequenced sample was blood. The receptors derive from a person between 18 and 75 years old in good health.

This clone appeared a single time. J is TRBJ2-5 and V is TRBV30, with D perhaps TRBD1 or TRBD2 (6 bases each). The CDR3 length is 13 residues. The germline V and J ends were trimmed by 2 bases and 3 bases, with 10 bases remaining between them. Germline-derived CDR1 and CDR2 are GTSNPN and SVGIG (reference sequence). The CDR3 loop is CAWSLGGKETQYF. CDR3 sequence (DNA): TGTGCCTGGAGTTTGGGGGGCAAAGAGACCCAGTACTTC.

The CDR3: CASSFDSSGANVLTF. CDR3 DNA sequence: TGTGCCAGCAGCTTTGACAGCTCTGGGGCCAACGTCCTGACTTTC. The genes are TRBV11-3 and TRBJ2-6; perhaps TRBD1 as D (5 bases). The ends were cut back, 3 bases at V and 0 bases at J, with 6 bases in the middle. The CDR3 consists of 15 residues. Looked up from germline, CDR1 is SGHNT and CDR2 is YENEEA.